These 32 T cell receptor beta chains came from one sample sequenced in a study of neurological immune-mediated disorders (dated by TCRdb to the late 2010s). Libraries came from 5' RACE. The instrument given in TCRdb is Illumina HiSeq 2500. TCRdb ran its own pipeline on the public reads, namely fastp trimming at Q25 and MiXCR clone calling, and kept in-frame beta chains. Rows are combined by CDR3 protein, so each entry shows the most common genes and DNA. A total of 66,000 or so distinct CDR3 sequences appear in this sample, about 3.4% of them only once. The ten biggest clones cover under 4.5% of the sample. The sample comprised PBMCs. The source of these receptors is a man aged 35-49 years with multiple sclerosis.

This clonotype has at least ten counts. This chain joins TRBV7-2 and TRBJ2-2; no definite D call. The CDR3 spans 14 residues. The ends were cut back, 2 bases at V and 4 bases at J, with 8 bases in the middle. Germline V lookup: CDR1 SGHTA, CDR2 FQGNSA. The CDR3 sequence is CASSLLAVTGELFF. DNA of the CDR3: TGTGCCAGCAGCTTATTAGCCGTCACCGGGGAGCTGTTTTTT.

The table lists this clonotype with many counts. The J gene is TRBJ2-5, the V gene TRBV6-5, with 11 positions matching TRBD2. Looked up from germline, CDR1 is MNHEY and CDR2 is SVGAGI. This CDR3 is built from 17 residues. The V gene end was trimmed by 5 bases and the J gene end by 5 bases; junction bases not matched to a gene: 13. The CDR3 coding sequence is TGTGCCAGCAGTCGCGGGCTAATAGCGGGGGGGCGGGAGACCCAGTACTTC. Encoded protein: CASSRGLIAGGRETQYF.

This clonotype showed up many times. The chain employs TRBV5-1 and TRBJ2-5, with 10 positions matching TRBD2. The germline V gene has CDR1 SGHRS and CDR2 YFSETQ. The CDR3 is 15 residues long. V was pared by 4 bases and J by 2 bases, with 5 bases of the junction left unmatched. CDR3: CASSPGTSDQETQYF. The CDR3 DNA reads TGCGCCAGCAGCCCTGGGACTAGCGATCAAGAGACCCAGTACTTC.

This clonotype was counted at least ten times. The V call is TRBV5-1, the J call TRBJ1-1; the match to TRBD1 covers 8 bases. The CDR3 runs to 15 residues. Trimming removed 2 bases from V and 2 bases from J; junction bases left unmatched: 5. CDR1 and CDR2 from the germline V gene are SGHRS and YFSETQ. The CDR3 bases are TGCGCCAGCAGCTTCCGGGCAGGGGGCAACACTGAAGCTTTCTTT. Protein sequence: CASSFRAGGNTEAFF.

This clonotype was observed many times. The chain carries TRBV20-1 and TRBJ2-2; 7 bases map to TRBD1. Trimming removed 0 bases from V and 4 bases from J; junction bases left unmatched: 8. This CDR3 comprises 16 residues. Germline loops: CDR1 DFQATT, CDR2 SNEGSKA (reference sequence). Written as DNA, the CDR3 is TGCAGTGCTAGAGATCTCAGACAGGGTCCCACCGGGGAGCTGTTTTTT. As protein: CSARDLRQGPTGELFF.

Many counts were recorded for this clonotype. The V and J genes are TRBV27 and TRBJ2-3, with 11 bases fitting TRBD2. Germline-derived CDR1 and CDR2 are MNHEY and SMNVEV (reference sequence). The junction had 8 bases not matched to a gene; V was cut back by 5 bases and J by 4 bases. The CDR3 runs to 16 residues. The CDR3 region is CASSTLAGGSADTQYF. The CDR3 DNA is TGTGCCAGCAGTACCTTAGCGGGAGGGTCCGCAGATACGCAGTATTTT.

This clonotype was counted ten times or more. The rearrangement uses TRBV5-1 and TRBJ2-1, with D perhaps TRBD2 (5 bases). This CDR3 comprises 16 residues. Germline CDR1 reads SGHRS; CDR2 reads YFSETQ. V shed 4 bases and J shed 4 bases, with 18 bases lying between them. The DNA for the CDR3 is TGCGCCAGCAGCCTCTCAGGCGGGTCTCAGTACAATGAGCAGTTCTTC. Translated: CASSLSGGSQYNEQFF.

This clonotype occurred many times. The chain carries TRBV12-3 or TRBV12-4 and TRBJ2-4; D is possibly TRBD1 or TRBD2 (5 bases each). This CDR3 contains 11 residues. V shed 6 bases and J shed 16 bases, with 16 bases lying between them. This chain's CDR3 is CASSSRLGAYF. CDR3 DNA sequence: TGTGCCAGCAGCTCCCGCCTCGGGGCCTACTTC.

This clonotype has ten or more counts. The V gene is TRBV6-5, the J gene TRBJ2-1; D is uncertain. The CDR3 spans 16 residues. Trimming pared 6 bases from V and 6 bases from J, leaving 21 bases between. Germline assignment: CDR1 MNHEY and CDR2 SVGAGI. The DNA for the CDR3 is TGTGCCAGCAGCCCAGGAAGGACCACGACGGGCAATGAGCAGTTCTTC. Amino acid sequence: CASSPGRTTTGNEQFF.

This clonotype was observed at least ten times. The chain carries TRBV5-1 and TRBJ2-7; 13 nucleotides agree with TRBD2. The CDR3 totals 16 residues. The germline gives CDR1 SGHRS, CDR2 YFSETQ. V dropped 1 base and J dropped 1; count of bases not matched to a gene: 2. Here the CDR3 reads CASSLPTSGGSYEQYF. The CDR3 bases are TGCGCCAGCAGCTTGCCGACTAGCGGGGGGTCCTACGAGCAGTACTTC.

This clonotype was found many times. The chain recombines TRBV20-1 with TRBJ2-3; 15 nucleotides line up with TRBD2. Germline V gives CDR1 DFQATT, CDR2 SNEGSKA (reference sequence). Germline trimming cut 5 bases from V and 7 bases from J; bases unmatched to any gene: 4. CDR3 length: 14 amino acids. As DNA, the CDR3 is TGCAGTGCTGGACTAGCGGGAGGGCCGAATACGCAGTATTTT. As protein: CSAGLAGGPNTQYF.

This clonotype was seen ten or more times. This sequence joins TRBV5-1 and TRBJ2-3, with 9 bases lining up with TRBD2. The germline V gene has CDR1 SGHRS and CDR2 YFSETQ. V was clipped by 0 bases and J by 4 bases; unmatched bases: 6. This CDR3 is built from 16 residues. The CDR3 DNA sequence: TGCGCCAGCAGCTTGGGGACTAGCGTTCTCTCAGATACGCAGTATTTT. It specifies CASSLGTSVLSDTQYF. Full variable domain (missing parts from reference TRBV5-1 and TRBJ2-3): KAGVTQTPRYLIKTRGQQVTLSCSPISGHRSVSWYQQTPGQGLQFLFEYFSETQRNKGNFPGRFSGRQFSNSRSEMNVSTLELGDSALYLCASSLGTSVLSDTQYFGPGTRLTVL.

This clonotype has ten or more counts. The rearrangement links TRBV12-3 or TRBV12-4 to TRBJ1-5, with 7 bases lining up with TRBD1. The ends lost 6 bases at V and 2 bases at J; junction bases unmatched: 7. CDR3 length: 15 amino acids. CDR3 sequence (DNA): TGTGCCAGCAGGGCCACAGGGGATGGCAATCAGCCCCAGCATTTT. The encoded protein is CASRATGDGNQPQHF.

By share, this clonotype ranks as medium-sized. The CDR3 sequence is CSAKGGSATYEQYF. Here the CDR3 DNA reads TGCAGTGCTAAGGGCGGTAGCGCGACCTACGAGCAGTACTTC. The chain carries TRBV20-1 and TRBJ2-7, with D maybe TRBD2 (5 bases). V was trimmed by 4 bases and J by 2 bases, leaving 15 bases between them. The germline CDR1 and CDR2 sequences are DFQATT and SNEGSKA (reference sequence). This CDR3 spans 14 amino acids.

This clonotype was found many times. The V and J genes are TRBV5-1 and TRBJ2-7, with D unresolved. From germline, CDR1 is SGHRS and CDR2 YFSETQ. The CDR3 runs 15 residues. Trimming took 2 bases from V and 5 from J, leaving 17 bases between them. For the CDR3, the DNA is TGCGCCAGCAGCTTAGAGTTGGGGTCGGCCAACGAGCAGTACTTC. Its translation: CASSLELGSANEQYF.

This clonotype was counted many times. The rearrangement joins TRBV5-1 to TRBJ2-5; D unresolved. Germline-derived CDR1 and CDR2 are SGHRS and YFSETQ. V lost 0 bases, J lost 0 bases, and 6 bases lay in between. There are 14 residues in the CDR3. The CDR3 spells CASSLAPDQETQYF. The CDR3 nucleotides read TGCGCCAGCAGCTTGGCCCCAGACCAAGAGACCCAGTACTTC. The full variable domain, its missing parts supplied by reference TRBV5-1 and TRBJ2-5, is KAGVTQTPRYLIKTRGQQVTLSCSPISGHRSVSWYQQTPGQGLQFLFEYFSETQRNKGNFPGRFSGRQFSNSRSEMNVSTLELGDSALYLCASSLAPDQETQYFGPGTRLLVL.

This clonotype was observed at least ten times. This chain connects TRBV5-1 to TRBJ2-1; no reliable D call. The CDR3 sequence is 15 residues long. Germline values: CDR1 SGHRS, CDR2 YFSETQ. Trimming pared 1 base from V and 5 bases from J, leaving 13 bases between. CDR3 in amino acids: CASSLFGQPNNEQFF. In nucleotides, the CDR3 is TGCGCCAGCAGCTTGTTCGGTCAGCCCAACAATGAGCAGTTCTTC.

This clonotype was found a few times. This chain links TRBV19 with TRBJ1-2, with D hard to call. V gave up 5 bases and J gave up 5 bases, with 15 bases separating them. CDR3 length: 14 residues. Germline-derived CDR1 and CDR2 are LNHDA and SQIVND (reference sequence). For the CDR3, the DNA is TGTGCCAGTAGTGCCGTCCAAGACGGATATGGCTACACCTTC. This sequence encodes CASSAVQDGYGYTF.

J is TRBJ2-7 and V is TRBV30, with 13 bases that match TRBD2. The CDR3 contains 15 residues. Unmatched junction bases numbered 6, after V lost 2 bases and J lost 5 bases. Germline CDR1 is GTSNPN and CDR2 is SVGIG (reference sequence). CDR3 coding DNA: TGTGCCTGGAGTCGCGGACTAGCGGGAGTTAACGAGCAGTACTTC. As protein: CAWSRGLAGVNEQYF.

There are many counts of this clonotype. This rearrangement joins TRBV12-5 to TRBJ1-4; D is unresolved. Between the trimmed V and J ends, which lost 6 bases and 2 bases, there was a span of 19 bases. Germline lookup yields CDR1 LGHNT and CDR2 FRNRAP. The CDR3 extends over 17 amino acids. CDR3 sequence: CASGYSPWSATNEKLFF. Here the CDR3 DNA reads TGTGCTAGTGGATACTCACCGTGGTCGGCGACTAATGAAAAACTGTTTTTT.

This clonotype was counted at least ten times. The rearrangement uses TRBV20-1 and TRBJ2-3, with 16 nucleotides matching TRBD2. Trimming at V came to 0 bases and at J to 3 bases, leaving 6 bases not matched to a gene. This CDR3 is 18 amino acids long. In germline, CDR1 is DFQATT, CDR2 SNEGSKA (reference sequence). The CDR3 DNA reads as TGCAGTGCTAGAGATCTGGGACTAGCGGGGGGGCTTACAGATACGCAGTATTTT. Translated: CSARDLGLAGGLTDTQYF.

This clonotype has at least ten counts. The chain joins TRBV5-1 to TRBJ1-6, with 7 nucleotides matching TRBD1. Trimming cost V 4 bases and J 7 bases; bases outside gene matches: 5. The CDR3 length is 14 residues. Germline values: CDR1 SGHRS, CDR2 YFSETQ. CDR3 amino acids: CASSQGTANSPLHF. CDR3 in DNA: TGCGCCAGCAGCCAGGGGACAGCAAATTCACCCCTCCACTTT.

This clonotype was picked up many times. The genes are TRBV4-1 and TRBJ2-5, with 8 bases matching TRBD2. The CDR3 is 16 amino acids. Per the germline V gene, CDR1 is MGHRA and CDR2 is YSYEKL. Trimming at V came to 4 bases and at J to 3 bases, leaving 10 bases not matched to a gene. The CDR3 protein is CASSRGSGAGEETQYF. The CDR3 DNA is TGCGCCAGCAGCCGAGGCTCGGGAGCGGGGGAAGAGACCCAGTACTTC.

This clonotype showed up many times. V and J are TRBV5-1 and TRBJ2-3; TRBD2 matches 9 bases. Germline-derived CDR1 and CDR2 are SGHRS and YFSETQ. The CDR3 totals 16 residues. The V gene end was trimmed by 1 base and the J gene end by 3 bases; junction bases not matched to a gene: 6. The chain's CDR3 is CASSLNGGRGTDTQYF. Written as DNA, the CDR3 is TGCGCCAGCAGCTTGAACGGCGGGAGGGGAACAGATACGCAGTATTTT. The complete variable domain, with remaining parts taken from reference TRBV5-1 and TRBJ2-3, reads KAGVTQTPRYLIKTRGQQVTLSCSPISGHRSVSWYQQTPGQGLQFLFEYFSETQRNKGNFPGRFSGRQFSNSRSEMNVSTLELGDSALYLCASSLNGGRGTDTQYFGPGTRLTVL.

Many counts were recorded for this clonotype. V gene TRBV12-3 or TRBV12-4 combines with J gene TRBJ2-2, with D perhaps matching TRBD2 (5 bases). Trimming stripped 7 bases from V and 0 bases from J, with 21 bases between. The CDR3 runs 18 residues. The CDR3 is CASTPGLRWTPNTGELFF. In nucleotides, the CDR3 is TGTGCCAGCACTCCAGGCCTAAGGTGGACTCCGAACACCGGGGAGCTGTTTTTT.

This clonotype was observed many times. The genes are TRBV12-3 or TRBV12-4 and TRBJ2-7; D might be TRBD1 or TRBD2, each matching 5 bases. Between the trimmed V and J ends, which lost 5 bases and 0 bases, there was a span of 23 bases. There are 18 residues in the CDR3. The CDR3 is CASSTHASGTGSSYEQYF. The CDR3 region has the DNA TGTGCCAGCAGTACCCATGCATCCGGGACGGGAAGCTCCTACGAGCAGTACTTC.

In its sample, this clonotype is medium-sized. The chain carries TRBV7-2 and TRBJ1-5; D might be TRBD1 (5 bases). The CDR3 runs to 13 residues. Germline V gene data show CDR1 as SGHTA and CDR2 as FQGNSA. CDR3 amino acids: CAAGRGVNQPQHF. CDR3 coding DNA: TGTGCTGCGGGGCGGGGGGTCAACCAGCCCCAGCATTTT.

In this sample, this clonotype turned up a few times. The chain couples TRBV20-1 to TRBJ2-1, with D possibly matching TRBD2 (5 bases). The germline V and J ends were trimmed by 0 bases and 3 bases, with 9 bases remaining between them. The CDR3 totals 14 residues. Germline CDR1 reads DFQATT; CDR2 reads SNEGSKA (reference sequence). Here the CDR3 reads CSARDWRNYNEQFF. In DNA, the CDR3 is TGCAGTGCTAGAGATTGGAGGAACTACAATGAGCAGTTCTTC.

This clonotype was detected many times. The CDR3 DNA follows: TGTGCCAGTACCGGACAGGGGGCCCCCGGGGAGCTGTTTTTT. Translation gives CASTGQGAPGELFF. The chain is built from TRBV19 and TRBJ2-2, with TRBD1 matching 11 bases. V shed 7 bases and J 6 bases; nucleotides not matched to a gene: 4. Germline CDR1 is LNHDA and CDR2 is SQIVND (reference sequence). The CDR3 has 14 residues.

In its sample, this clonotype was seen many times. The CDR3 spells CSARDFRQGRTYEQYF. In DNA form, the CDR3 reads TGCAGTGCTAGAGATTTTCGGCAGGGGAGGACCTACGAGCAGTACTTC. The chain links TRBV20-1 to TRBJ2-7, with D perhaps TRBD1 or TRBD2 (6 bases each). This CDR3 has 16 amino acids. With 0 bases removed from V and 2 bases from J, the gap between germline ends came to 17 bases. Germline V gene data show CDR1 as DFQATT and CDR2 as SNEGSKA (reference sequence).

This clonotype came up many times. The CDR3 nucleotides are TGTGCCAGCAGCTTAATACGCGGGGTCTCCACAGATACGCAGTATTTT. Residues: CASSLIRGVSTDTQYF. This chain joins TRBV7-2 and TRBJ2-3; a possible D gene is TRBD2 (6 bases). This CDR3 is 16 amino acids long. Trimming left V 2 bases short and J 2 bases short, with 14 bases between. Per germline, CDR1 SGHTA and CDR2 FQGNSA.

This clonotype was observed at least ten times. The chain is built from TRBV5-1 and TRBJ1-1; D gene unclear. The CDR3 contains 13 residues. Per the germline V gene, CDR1 is SGHRS and CDR2 is YFSETQ. The V gene lost 2 bases and the J gene lost 3 bases, with 8 bases spanning the gap. CDR3 in DNA: TGCGCCAGCAGCTTCGGAGCGGACACTGAAGCTTTCTTT. Its protein product is CASSFGADTEAFF.